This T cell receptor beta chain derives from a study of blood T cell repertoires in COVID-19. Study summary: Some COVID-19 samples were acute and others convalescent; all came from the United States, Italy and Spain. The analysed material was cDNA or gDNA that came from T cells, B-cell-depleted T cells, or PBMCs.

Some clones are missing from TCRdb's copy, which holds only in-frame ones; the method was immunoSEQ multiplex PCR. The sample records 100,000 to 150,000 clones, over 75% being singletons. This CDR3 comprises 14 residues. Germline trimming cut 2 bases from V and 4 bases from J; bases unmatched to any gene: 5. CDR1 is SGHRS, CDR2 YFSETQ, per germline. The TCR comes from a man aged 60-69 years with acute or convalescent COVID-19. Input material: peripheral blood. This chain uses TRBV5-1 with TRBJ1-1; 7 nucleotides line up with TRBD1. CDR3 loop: CASSLQGPTTEAFF. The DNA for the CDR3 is TGCGCCAGCAGCTTACAGGGGCCTACCACTGAAGCTTTCTTT.